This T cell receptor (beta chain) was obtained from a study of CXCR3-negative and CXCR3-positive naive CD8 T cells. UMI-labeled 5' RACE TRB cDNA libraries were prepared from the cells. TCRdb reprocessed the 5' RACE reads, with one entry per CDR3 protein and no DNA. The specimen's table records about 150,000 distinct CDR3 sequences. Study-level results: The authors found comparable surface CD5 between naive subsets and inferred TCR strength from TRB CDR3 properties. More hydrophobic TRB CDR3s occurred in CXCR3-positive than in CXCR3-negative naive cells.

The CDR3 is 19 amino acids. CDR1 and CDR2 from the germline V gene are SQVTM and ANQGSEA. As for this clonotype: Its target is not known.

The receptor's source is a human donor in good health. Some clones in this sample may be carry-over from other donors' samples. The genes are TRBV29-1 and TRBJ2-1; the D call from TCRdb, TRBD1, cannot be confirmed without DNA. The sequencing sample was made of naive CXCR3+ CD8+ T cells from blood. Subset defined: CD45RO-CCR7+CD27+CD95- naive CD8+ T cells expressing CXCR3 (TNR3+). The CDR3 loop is CSVCRRGTINEVWDNEQFF.